Listed below are T cell receptor beta chains from one sample, sequenced in a study of vaccination and CD4 T cells after COVID-19. Their target antigens are unknown. MiXCR, applied by TCRdb to the PCR reads, yields one record per CDR3 protein. The table has 15,000 or so distinct CDR3 sequences, approximately 60% seen once. The sample consisted of CD4+ T cells from blood, cultured in vitro. The receptor set was obtained from a human donor who had recovered from COVID-19. Each CDR3 is given with its conserved first and last residue. The D gene is left open where the match is weak. For some rows the clone size is stated as once, few or many, or as a class when expanded; others skip it.

j_call v_call d_call clone_size cdr3_nt cdr3_aa
TRBJ1-1 TRBV10-1 TRBD1 few TGCGCCAGCAGCTCTGGGACAGGAGATGAAGCTTTCTTT CASSSGTGDEAFF
TRBJ1-3 TRBV6-1 - - TGTGCCAGCACTAAAGGTTCAGCTGGAAACACCATATATTTT CASTKGSAGNTIYF
TRBJ2-7 TRBV27 - - TGTGCCAGCAGTTTTAGGGGGGCGCGAAATGGCGAGCAGTACTTC CASSFRGARNGEQYF
TRBJ1-2 TRBV20-1 - - TGCAGTGCTCGGACAGAGACTAACTATGGCTACACCTTC CSARTETNYGYTF
TRBJ2-2 TRBV5-4 - - TGTGCCAGCAGCTACCACACCGGGGAGCTGTTTTTT CASSYHTGELFF
TRBJ1-6 TRBV20-1 TRBD1 - TGCAGTGCTAGACAGGGGGCCTATAATTCACCCCTCCACTTT CSARQGAYNSPLHF
TRBJ2-1 TRBV18 - - TGTGCCAGCTCACCCGGACGAACGGGAGCGGTCAATGAGCAGTTCTTC CASSPGRTGAVNEQFF
TRBJ1-6 TRBV4-1 - - TGCGCCAGCAGCCAAGCCCCCCTGATCTCACCCCTCCACTTT CASSQAPLISPLHF
TRBJ2-5 TRBV11-3 - - TGTGCCAGCAGCTCACGTACAGGGAGGGAGACCCAGTACTTC CASSSRTGRETQYF
TRBJ1-2 TRBV20-1 TRBD1 few TGCAGTGCTTTACAGGGGATGGATGGCTACACCTTC CSALQGMDGYTF
TRBJ1-2 TRBV5-4 - - TGTGCCAGCAGCTTCCACGGAAACTATGGCTACACCTTC CASSFHGNYGYTF
TRBJ2-7 TRBV20-1 - - TGCAGTGCTAGAAACCCGCCGCCTTCCTACGAGCAGTACTTC CSARNPPPSYEQYF
TRBJ1-5 TRBV19 - - TGTGCCAGTAGTATCCAAGCAGGGTGGGGTCAGCCCCAGCATTTT CASSIQAGWGQPQHF
TRBJ1-5 TRBV28 TRBD1 - TGTGCCAGCAGCCCCGACAGGGGTGTAAGTCAGCCCCAGCATTTT CASSPDRGVSQPQHF
TRBJ1-1 TRBV20-1 TRBD1 - TGCAGTGCTAGACTCCAGGGGGCTCGGGGGGAAGCTTTCTTT CSARLQGARGEAFF
TRBJ2-6 TRBV6-1 - - TGTGCCAGCATGTCCGGGTCGATCGGGGCCAACGTCCTGACTTTC CASMSGSIGANVLTF
TRBJ2-4 TRBV18 TRBD1 - TGTGCCAGCTCACCCTTACAGGGGGCAGGCAAAAACATTCAGTACTTC CASSPLQGAGKNIQYF
TRBJ2-1 TRBV21-1 - once TGTGCCAGCACCCCCAACGCGGGGGTTGAGCGGGATTCCTACAATGAGCAGTTCTTC CASTPNAGVERDSYNEQFF
TRBJ2-7 TRBV19 - - TGTGCCAGTAGTGTCGACGAGCGCGAGCAGTACTTC CASSVDEREQYF
TRBJ2-2 TRBV6-5 - - TGTGCCAGCAGTTACCTTTCGGGGTTCGACACCGGGGAGCTGTTTTTT CASSYLSGFDTGELFF
TRBJ2-2 TRBV20-1 - - TGCAGTGCTAGAGGCAGCGGCAACACCGGGGAGCTGTTTTTT CSARGSGNTGELFF
TRBJ2-7 TRBV6-1 TRBD1 - TGTGCCAGCAGTGACCCCGGACAGGGGCCCCACGAGCAGTACTTC CASSDPGQGPHEQYF
TRBJ1-5 TRBV11-1 - - TGTGCCAGCAGCCTAAGGTGTTTTCGGGCGAATCAGCCCCAGCATTTT CASSLRCFRANQPQHF
TRBJ2-5 TRBV20-1 - few TGCAGTGCTGTACTACCACAAGAGACCCAGTACTTC CSAVLPQETQYF
TRBJ1-4 TRBV28 - - TGTGCCAGCAGCCCGACAGGAATCGATGAAAAACTGTTTTTT CASSPTGIDEKLFF
TRBJ2-3 TRBV6-2/TRBV6-3 TRBD2 once TGTGCCAGCAGCGCGAGACTAGCGCGTAACGGAGGGGCACGGGCCCTTACAGATACGCAGTATTTT CASSARLARNGGARALTDTQYF
TRBJ2-7 TRBV15 TRBD2 - TGTGCCACCAGCAGAGGCGGGCGGGAGGGGACCTACGAGCAGTACTTC CATSRGGREGTYEQYF
TRBJ2-7 TRBV30 TRBD2 few TGTGCCTGGAGTAAGGGTAGCGGGAGTTTCAACGAGCAGTACTTC CAWSKGSGSFNEQYF
TRBJ2-1 TRBV24-1 TRBD1 - TGTGCCACCAGTGCCCCGGGAAGGACAGGGGGTTTCAATGAGCAGTTCTTC CATSAPGRTGGFNEQFF
TRBJ2-7 TRBV11-2 - once TGTGCCAGCAGCTCTGATTTAGGGGACGAGCAGTACTTC CASSSDLGDEQYF
TRBJ1-6 TRBV19 TRBD1 - TGTGCCAGTAGTATTGCAGGGGACAGTTCACCCCTCCACTTT CASSIAGDSSPLHF
TRBJ2-3 TRBV27 - - TGTGCCAGCAGTCGTAGAGTCACCACAGATACGCAGTATTTT CASSRRVTTDTQYF
TRBJ2-6 TRBV28 - - TGTGCCAGCAGTATGAGCTACTCTGGGGCCAACGTCCTGACTTTC CASSMSYSGANVLTF
TRBJ2-3 TRBV5-4 - - TGTGCCAGCAGCTTGGCCGCAGGGGCAGGAGATACGCAGTATTTT CASSLAAGAGDTQYF
TRBJ2-6 TRBV6-5 - once TGTGCCAGCAGTTACTCAGTTGATGGAACGGCACGGTTGGACTCTGGGGCCAACGTCCTGACTTTC CASSYSVDGTARLDSGANVLTF
TRBJ2-3 TRBV5-1 TRBD2 - TGCGCCAGCAGCTTGACGCGGGAGAAGGGGACGCAGTATTTT CASSLTREKGTQYF
TRBJ1-6 TRBV6-1 - - TGTGCCAGCAGTGAAGTCGTTCCCGCGGGGTCACCCCTCCACTTT CASSEVVPAGSPLHF
TRBJ2-1 TRBV7-9 TRBD2 - TGTGCCAGCAGCCGTACCCGGGGGGACGGCAATGAGCAGTTCTTC CASSRTRGDGNEQFF
TRBJ2-7 TRBV15 TRBD1 - TGTGCCACCAGCGGCTACAGGGGGACCTACGAGCAGTACTTC CATSGYRGTYEQYF
TRBJ2-7 TRBV27 TRBD1 - TGTGCCAGCAGGAAAGCTCTGACAGGGGCCTACGAGCAGTACTTC CASRKALTGAYEQYF
TRBJ1-6 TRBV6-1 - once TGTGCCAGCAGTGAAGGTTTTGCACTACCTATGAATTCACCCCTCCACTTT CASSEGFALPMNSPLHF
TRBJ1-2 TRBV20-1 - - TGCAGGCCGGGTTTGCGGGGCTATGGCTACACCTTC CRPGLRGYGYTF
TRBJ1-1 TRBV6-1 TRBD1 few TGTGCCAGCAGTCCGGGACAGCTGAACACTGAAGCTTTCTTT CASSPGQLNTEAFF
TRBJ1-2 TRBV28 - - TGTGCCAGCAGTTTGGGGGGGCGCAACTATGGCTACACCTTC CASSLGGRNYGYTF
TRBJ2-5 TRBV20-1 TRBD1 few TGCAGTACGGACAGGGCAGAGACCCAGTACTTC CSTDRAETQYF
TRBJ2-7 TRBV7-9 - few TGTGCCAGCAGCCAATACAAGGCGGACCCCTACGAGCAGTACTTC CASSQYKADPYEQYF
TRBJ2-1 TRBV6-1 - - TGTGCCAGCAGTCTTGACAGGTCGAGATACAATGAGCAGTTCTTC CASSLDRSRYNEQFF
TRBJ1-5 TRBV12-3/TRBV12-4 TRBD1 - TGTGCCAGCAGAATACAGGGGGCAGGGCCCCAGCATTTT CASRIQGAGPQHF
TRBJ2-3 TRBV7-2 - - TGTGCCAGCAGCTTAGGGCCGGAAAACACAGATACGCAGTATTTT CASSLGPENTDTQYF